Following are 2 T cell receptor beta chains from one sample sequenced in a study of metastatic and nonmetastatic thyroid tumors. All patients were untreated before thyroid surgery. MiXCR reprocessed the PCR reads for TCRdb. The data show some 16,000 clones, 10% to 15% seen once. The source material was blood. The receptor set was obtained from a female donor with papillary thyroid cancer or a benign thyroid nodule (not recorded which). Some clones in this sample may be carry-over from other donors' samples.

In its sample, this clone was seen many times. This rearrangement joins TRBV19 to TRBJ1-1; maybe TRBD1 (6 bases). The CDR3 spans 13 residues. The germline gives CDR1 LNHDA, CDR2 SQIVND (reference sequence). Trimming removed 7 bases at V and 4 bases at J, with 13 bases between. The CDR3 DNA sequence: TGTGCCAGTAACACAGGGAGTAGCACTGAAGCTTTCTTT. The encoded protein is CASNTGSSTEAFF.

This clone was seen only a few times. A much larger clone lies one base from this, so it may be a read error. The rearrangement uses TRBV4-1 and TRBJ1-4, with D possibly TRBD1 on 6 matching bases. CDR1 is MGHRA and CDR2 is YSYEKL in the germline V gene. The CDR3 is 14 amino acids. CDR3 nucleotide sequence: TGCGCCAGCGGCCAACGTGGGACAAATGAAAAACTGTTTTTT. Its translation is CASGQRGTNEKLFF.